Below, 25 T cell receptor beta chains from the same sample are listed, as sequenced in a study of shared clonotypes between healthy human individuals. Clones were sequenced by immunoSEQ multiplex PCR, and TCRdb holds only the in-frame ones, with some missing. The repertoire includes around 2.3 million clones, approximately 96% of them detected once, and approximately 0.13% sits in the top ten. The sample consisted of naive CD4+ T cells sorted from blood. Documented subset: CD45RA+ positively selected. These receptors were taken from a young man in good health.

This sequence joins TRBV15 and TRBJ2-1; 7 bases are a match to TRBD1. Germline values: CDR1 LNHNV, CDR2 YYDKDF (reference sequence). This CDR3 spans 14 amino acids. Unmatched junction bases numbered 5, after V lost 3 bases and J lost 6 bases. CDR3 nucleotide sequence: TGTGCCACCAGCAGGAAGACAGGGATCAATGAGCAGTTCTTC. Its protein is CATSRKTGINEQFF.

V and J are TRBV30 and TRBJ2-1; D tentatively reads TRBD1 or TRBD2 (6 bases each). The CDR3 spans 13 residues. Germline loops: CDR1 GTSNPN, CDR2 SVGIG (reference sequence). V was trimmed by 4 bases and J by 9 bases, leaving 16 bases between them. This CDR3 is CAWKGGSRTEQFF. The CDR3 DNA is TGTGCCTGGAAGGGGGGCTCCAGAACTGAGCAGTTCTTC.

The CDR3 loop is CASRWGSLEGDSYNEQFF. The CDR3 bases are TGTGCCAGCAGGTGGGGCAGTCTAGAGGGGGACTCCTACAATGAGCAGTTCTTC. J is TRBJ2-1 and V is TRBV21-1; the table's TRBD1 call for D was not verified on the DNA. TRBV21-1 is deemed a pseudogene. The CDR3 is 18 residues long.

The chain couples TRBV30 to TRBJ1-2; the D is unclear. Germline V CDR1 and CDR2: GTSNPN, SVGIG (reference sequence). Between the trimmed V and J ends, which lost 2 bases and 5 bases, there was a span of 12 bases. This CDR3 has 13 amino acids. In nucleotides, the CDR3 is TGTGCCTGGAGTAAGGACTCCCTGTATGGCTACACCTTC. This encodes CAWSKDSLYGYTF.

Of note for this clone: The sample holds other DNA sequences that translate to the same CDR3. J is TRBJ1-1 and V is TRBV6-5; no reliable D call. V lost 8 bases and J 2 bases, leaving 6 bases between the germline ends. The CDR3 loop spans 11 amino acids. CDR1 and CDR2 from the germline V gene are MNHEY and SVGAGI. CDR3 sequence reads: CASYRNTEAFF. CDR3 coding DNA: TGTGCCAGCTATCGAAACACTGAAGCTTTCTTT.

This sequence joins TRBV7-2 and TRBJ1-1; D is uncertain. Germline lookup yields CDR1 SGHTA and CDR2 FQGNSA. This CDR3 has 12 residues. V was cut by 1 base and J by 7 bases, with 7 bases left in between. CDR3 sequence (DNA): TGTGCCAGCAGCTTAGGACAAGGTGAAGCTTTCTTT. Protein sequence: CASSLGQGEAFF. Complete variable domain (other parts from reference TRBV7-2 and TRBJ1-1): GAGVSQSPSNKVTEKGKDVELRCDPISGHTALYWYRQSLGQGLEFLIYFQGNSAPDKSGLPSDRFSAERTGGSVSTLTIQRTQQEDSAVYLCASSLGQGEAFFGQGTRLTVV.

The chain uses TRBV5-1 and TRBJ2-7; 10 bases are a match to TRBD1. The germline gives CDR1 SGHRS, CDR2 YFSETQ. The CDR3 loop spans 14 amino acids. V lost 3 bases and J lost 3; bases outside the gene matches: 3. CDR3 nucleotides: TGCGCCAGCAGCTGGGGGACAGGGGACTACGAGCAGTACTTC. This translates into CASSWGTGDYEQYF.

The V and J genes are TRBV15 and TRBJ1-2; 8 bases map to TRBD1. The CDR3 has 15 residues. The germline CDR1 and CDR2 sequences are LNHNV and YYDKDF (reference sequence). The ends lost 3 bases at V and 7 bases at J; junction bases unmatched: 10. The CDR3 region has the DNA TGTGCCACCAGCAGGGAACAGACAGGGGTGGGTGGCTACACCTTC. It encodes CATSREQTGVGGYTF.

The V call is TRBV1, the J call TRBJ2-1; TRBD2, the table's D call, was not compared with the DNA. TRBV1 has pseudogene status. The length of the CDR3 is 16 residues. The chain's CDR3 is CTSSQGRREIYNEQFF. Here the CDR3 DNA reads TGCACCAGCAGCCAAGGGAGGCGGGAGATCTACAATGAGCAGTTCTTC.

This clone occurred once. The rearrangement joins TRBV6-5 to TRBJ2-7; D is undetermined. CDR1 and CDR2 (germline): MNHEY, SVGAGI. The CDR3 covers 13 residues. Trimming shortened V by 7 bases and J by 1 base, and 11 bases separated the two germline ends. The CDR3 spells CASTTQGSYEQYF. The DNA for the CDR3 is TGTGCCAGCACCACTCAAGGTTCCTACGAGCAGTACTTC.

V usage is TRBV7-8 and J usage is TRBJ2-2, with 10 nucleotides matching TRBD2. CDR1 and CDR2 (germline): SGHVS, FQNEAQ. The length of the CDR3 is 17 residues. Germline trimming cut 4 bases from V and 0 bases from J; bases unmatched to any gene: 5. CDR3 nucleotide sequence: TGTGCCAGCAGCTGGGCGGGACTAGCGTCGAACACCGGGGAGCTGTTTTTT. This gives the protein CASSWAGLASNTGELFF.

J is TRBJ1-6 and V is TRBV27, with D possibly TRBD1 on 6 matching bases. Per germline, CDR1 MNHEY and CDR2 SMNVEV (reference sequence). V lost 3 bases and J 5 bases, leaving 11 bases between the germline ends. The CDR3 is 15 residues long. The CDR3 spells CASSFNRANNSPLHF. CDR3 in DNA: TGTGCCAGCAGTTTCAACAGGGCAAATAATTCACCCCTCCACTTT.

V and J are TRBV7-2 and TRBJ2-7; 7 bases fit TRBD2. The germline V gene has CDR1 SGHTA and CDR2 FQGNSA. This CDR3 has 15 amino acids. V lost 7 bases to trimming and J lost 4 bases; unmatched junction nucleotides: 13. The CDR3 sequence is CASTILGQGGYEQYF. CDR3 bases: TGTGCCAGCACCATCCTTGGGCAGGGAGGGTACGAGCAGTACTTC.

This clone is a singleton in its sample. The chain carries TRBV15 and TRBJ2-7; 8 bases align to TRBD1. Germline V gives CDR1 LNHNV, CDR2 YYDKDF (reference sequence). The V gene end was trimmed by 3 bases and the J gene end by 2 bases; junction bases not matched to a gene: 6. This CDR3 region has 15 residues. The CDR3 nucleotides are TGTGCCACCAGCAGGGACAGGGATAGAGCCTACGAGCAGTACTTC. This sequence encodes CATSRDRDRAYEQYF.

The chain joins TRBV28 to TRBJ1-2, with TRBD1 matching over 12 bases. This CDR3 is built from 16 residues. The trim removed 4 bases at V and 7 bases at J, leaving 10 bases unmatched. Germline CDR1 is MDHEN and CDR2 is SYDVKM. This chain's CDR3 is CASSSLLGTGGSGYTF. CDR3 DNA sequence: TGTGCCAGCAGTTCCTTGTTGGGGACAGGGGGCTCTGGCTACACCTTC.

This clone is a singleton in its sample. The identical CDR3 is also encoded by other nucleotide sequences in the sample. V is TRBV28 and J is TRBJ1-2; 7 bases map to TRBD1. The trim removed 4 bases at V and 4 bases at J, leaving 6 bases unmatched. Germline CDR1 and CDR2: MDHEN and SYDVKM. The CDR3 has 14 residues. This CDR3 reads CASSSGGRVYGYTF. CDR3 DNA sequence: TGTGCCAGCAGTTCAGGGGGTCGTGTCTATGGCTACACCTTC.

This clone has just one count. J is TRBJ1-2 and V is TRBV30; D not certain. V lost 0 bases and J lost 4, with 9 bases in between. Germline V lookup: CDR1 GTSNPN, CDR2 SVGIG (reference sequence). The CDR3 totals 13 residues. As DNA, the CDR3 is TGTGCCTGGAGTGTGGAAAGTGTCTATGGCTACACCTTC. The encoded protein is CAWSVESVYGYTF.

On this clone: This CDR3 is also generated by other DNA sequences in the sample. The V gene is TRBV9, the J gene TRBJ2-1; D could derive from TRBD1 or TRBD2 (6 bases each). CDR3 length equals 16 residues. From germline, CDR1 is SGDLS and CDR2 YYNGEE. V dropped 0 bases and J dropped 0 bases, with 10 bases sitting between them. The CDR3, as DNA: TGTGCCAGCAGCGTAGCGGGGGCAAGCTCCTACAATGAGCAGTTCTTC. It encodes CASSVAGASSYNEQFF. Combining the CDR3 with reference TRBV9 and TRBJ2-1 gives the whole variable domain DSGVTQTPKHLITATGQRVTLRCSPRSGDLSVYWYQQSLDQGLQFLIQYYNGEERAKGNILERFSAQQFPDLHSELNLSSLELGDSALYFCASSVAGASSYNEQFFGPGTRLTVL.

The V and J genes are TRBV28 and TRBJ1-4; D is possibly TRBD1 (5 bases). The V end was cut by 5 bases, the J end by 11 bases, with 9 bases between. Germline V CDR1 and CDR2: MDHEN, SYDVKM. The CDR3 contains 11 residues. The CDR3 sequence is CASSVGTKLFF. The DNA for the CDR3 is TGTGCCAGCAGTGTAGGGACTAAACTGTTTTTT.

The chain combines TRBV2 with TRBJ1-3; TRBD1 matches at 7 bases. This CDR3 contains 17 residues. Germline V gene sequence: CDR1 SNHLY, CDR2 FYNNEI. The trim removed 2 bases at V and 3 bases at J, leaving 10 bases unmatched. The CDR3 spells CASSEPLGTARGNTIYF. CDR3 bases: TGTGCCAGCAGTGAACCTCTCGGGACAGCACGTGGAAACACCATATATTTT.

This clone was observed a single time. The chain carries TRBV5-1 and TRBJ1-2, with unresolved D. V was trimmed by 0 bases and J by 4 bases, leaving 13 bases between them. The CDR3 extends over 15 amino acids. Germline CDR1 SGHRS, CDR2 YFSETQ. This chain's CDR3 is CASSLGTHQSYGYTF. The CDR3 nucleotides are TGCGCCAGCAGCTTGGGAACACACCAAAGCTATGGCTACACCTTC.

The rearrangement uses TRBV18 and TRBJ2-7; 9 bases map to TRBD1. V dropped 1 base and J dropped 7; count of bases not matched to a gene: 8. CDR1 KGHSH and CDR2 LQKENI come from the germline V gene. The CDR3 is 15 residues long. Here the CDR3 reads CASSPLEQGAWEQYF. The CDR3 DNA sequence: TGTGCCAGCTCACCACTTGAACAGGGGGCATGGGAGCAGTACTTC.

This clone was observed once. V usage is TRBV19 and J usage is TRBJ1-1; D remains ambiguous. The CDR3 contains 14 residues. CDR1 and CDR2 from the germline V gene are LNHDA and SQIVND (reference sequence). Deletions cut 5 bases from V and 0 bases from J, with 10 bases between. The CDR3 reads CASSREIMNTEAFF. CDR3 sequence (DNA): TGTGCCAGTAGTCGGGAGATTATGAACACTGAAGCTTTCTTT. Drawing the rest from reference TRBV19 and TRBJ1-1, the complete variable domain is DGGITQSPKYLFRKEGQNVTLSCEQNLNHDAMYWYRQDPGQGLRLIYYSQIVNDFQKGDIAEGYSVSREKKESFPLTVTSAQKNPTAFYLCASSREIMNTEAFFGQGTRLTVV.

With respect to this clone: Other DNA sequences of this sample code for an identical CDR3. The chain has TRBV7-8 and TRBJ1-5; no definite D call. The CDR3 covers 13 residues. The germline gives CDR1 SGHVS, CDR2 FQNEAQ. The V and J ends lost 1 base and 5 bases respectively, with 6 bases between them. CDR3 sequence (DNA): TGTGCCAGCAGCTTAGGAGATTATCAGCCCCAGCATTTT. This sequence encodes CASSLGDYQPQHF.

Worth noting for this clone: The same CDR3 can be traced to other DNA sequences in this sample. The J gene is TRBJ2-1, the V gene TRBV5-1; TRBD2 agrees at 11 bases. The CDR3 extends over 16 amino acids. The germline gives CDR1 SGHRS, CDR2 YFSETQ. Germline trimming cut 5 bases from V and 0 bases from J; bases unmatched to any gene: 4. The DNA for the CDR3 is TGCGCCAGCAGTTCAGGACTAGCGGGCTCCTACAATGAGCAGTTCTTC. Its translation: CASSSGLAGSYNEQFF.